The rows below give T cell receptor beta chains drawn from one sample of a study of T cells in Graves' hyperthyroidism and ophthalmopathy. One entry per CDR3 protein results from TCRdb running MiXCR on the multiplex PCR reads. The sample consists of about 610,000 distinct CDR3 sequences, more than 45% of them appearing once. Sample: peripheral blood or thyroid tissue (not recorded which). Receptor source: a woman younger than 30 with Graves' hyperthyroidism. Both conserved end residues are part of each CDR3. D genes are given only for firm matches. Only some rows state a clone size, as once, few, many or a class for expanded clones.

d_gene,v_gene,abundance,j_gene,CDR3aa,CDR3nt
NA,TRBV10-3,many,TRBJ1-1,CAISVQENTEAFF,TGTGCCATCAGCGTGCAGGAGAACACTGAAGCTTTCTTT
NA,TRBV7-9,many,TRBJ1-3,CASSPPTGRLSGNTIYF,TGTGCCAGCAGCCCTCCTACAGGGCGGCTTTCTGGAAACACCATATATTTT
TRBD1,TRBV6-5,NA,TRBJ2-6,CASSLEGAYSGANVLTF,TGTGCCAGCAGTCTCGAGGGGGCCTACTCTGGGGCCAACGTCCTGACTTTC
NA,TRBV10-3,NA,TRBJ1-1,CAISQTGNTEAFF,TGTGCCATCAGCCAGACAGGGAACACTGAAGCTTTCTTT
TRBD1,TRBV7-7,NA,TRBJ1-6,CAREGTGYNSPLHF,TGTGCTAGAGAGGGGACAGGGTATAATTCACCCCTCCACTTT
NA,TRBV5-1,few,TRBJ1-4,CASSRAYGDEKLFF,TGCGCCAGCTCACGGGCGTATGGGGACGAAAAACTGTTTTTT
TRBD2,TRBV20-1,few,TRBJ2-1,CSASLQLAGIYNEQFF,TGCAGTGCTAGTCTTCAACTAGCGGGCATCTACAATGAGCAGTTCTTC
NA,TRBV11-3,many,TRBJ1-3,CASSRTGFGNTIYF,TGTGCCAGCAGCCGAACAGGGTTTGGAAACACCATATATTTT
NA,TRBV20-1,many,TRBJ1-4,CSARGGSATEKLFF,TGCAGTGCTAGAGGAGGGTCAGCGACCGAAAAACTGTTTTTT
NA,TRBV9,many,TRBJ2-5,CASSVRVQETQYF,TGTGCCAGCAGCGTTCGGGTCCAAGAGACCCAGTACTTC
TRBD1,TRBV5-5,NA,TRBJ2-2,CACNPGQRTGELFF,TGTGCCTGCAATCCGGGACAGCGGACCGGGGAGCTGTTTTTT
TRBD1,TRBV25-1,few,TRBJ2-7,CASSGTGDYSYEQYF,TGTGCCAGCAGTGGGACAGGGGATTACTCCTACGAGCAGTACTTC
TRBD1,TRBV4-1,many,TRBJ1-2,CASSPGPVRGQDTF,TGCGCCAGCAGCCCCGGCCCCGTAAGGGGACAGGACACCTTC
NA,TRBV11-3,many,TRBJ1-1,CASRGSRDGEAFF,TGTGCCAGCAGAGGCAGCAGGGATGGTGAAGCTTTCTTT
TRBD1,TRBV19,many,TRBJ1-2,CASSRTGELNYGYTF,TGTGCCAGTAGTAGGACAGGGGAGCTGAACTATGGCTACACCTTC
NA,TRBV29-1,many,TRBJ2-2,CSVVIRDTTNTGELFF,TGCAGCGTTGTTATTCGGGACACCACGAACACCGGGGAGCTGTTTTTT
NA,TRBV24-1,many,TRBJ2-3,CATSTSTDTQYF,TGTGCCACCAGTACAAGCACAGATACGCAGTATTTT
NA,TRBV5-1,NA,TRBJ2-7,CASSLGRASTYEQYF,TGCGCCAGCAGCTTGGGCCGGGCTTCGACCTACGAGCAGTACTTC
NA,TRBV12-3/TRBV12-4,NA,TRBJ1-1,CASSPRPVNTEAFF,TGTGCCAGCAGCCCCAGGCCGGTGAACACTGAAGCTTTCTTT
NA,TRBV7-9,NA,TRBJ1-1,CASSLRGPAWSEAFF,TGTGCCAGCAGCTTACGTGGACCGGCCTGGTCTGAAGCTTTCTTT
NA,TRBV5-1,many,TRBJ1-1,CASSPTTGISTEAFF,TGCGCCAGCAGCCCTACAACCGGGATTAGTACTGAAGCTTTCTTT
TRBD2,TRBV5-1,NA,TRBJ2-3,CASSLGRTSGSDTQYF,TGCGCCAGCAGCTTGGGGCGGACTAGCGGATCAGATACGCAGTATTTT
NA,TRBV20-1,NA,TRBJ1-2,CSVEGGLYGYTF,TGCAGTGTGGAAGGGGGGCTCTATGGCTACACCTTC
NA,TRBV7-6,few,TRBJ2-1,CASSLAGHLGNEQFF,TGTGCCAGCAGCTTAGCGGGACACCTTGGGAATGAGCAGTTCTTC
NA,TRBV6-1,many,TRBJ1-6,CASSDPDRPTGSPLHF,TGTGCCAGCAGTGACCCCGACAGGCCCACTGGGTCACCCCTCCACTTT
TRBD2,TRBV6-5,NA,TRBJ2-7,CASSYYGTIYEQYF,TGTGCCAGCAGTTACTACGGGACTATCTACGAGCAGTACTTC
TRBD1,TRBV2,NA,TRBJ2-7,CASSPTSTGAGKQYF,TGTGCCAGCAGTCCTACGAGCACAGGGGCTGGAAAGCAGTACTTC
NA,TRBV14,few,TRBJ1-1,CASSLGTRTEAFF,TGTGCCAGCAGCCTAGGGACGAGGACTGAAGCTTTCTTT
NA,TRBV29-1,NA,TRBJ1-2,CSERGLAGSGGYTF,TGCAGCGAGAGGGGACTAGCGGGGAGTGGTGGCTACACCTTC
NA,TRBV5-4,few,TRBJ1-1,CASSRGWGGTEAFF,TGTGCCAGCAGCCGGGGTTGGGGGGGGACTGAAGCTTTCTTT
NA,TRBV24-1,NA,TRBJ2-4,CATSDHTGNGIQYF,TGTGCCACCAGTGACCATACGGGAAATGGCATTCAGTACTTC
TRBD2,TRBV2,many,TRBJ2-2,CASWGREGDGELFF,TGTGCCAGCTGGGGGCGGGAGGGAGACGGGGAGCTGTTTTTT
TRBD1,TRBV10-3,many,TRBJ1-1,CAISDSHRGSEAFF,TGTGCCATCAGTGATTCTCACAGGGGCTCTGAAGCTTTCTTT
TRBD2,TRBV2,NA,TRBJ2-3,CASSEIAGGPRADTQYF,TGTGCCAGCAGTGAAATAGCGGGAGGGCCAAGAGCAGATACGCAGTATTTT
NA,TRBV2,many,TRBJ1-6,CASTRGVDVSALHF,TGTGCCAGCACGCGTGGGGTGGACGTCTCAGCCCTCCACTTT
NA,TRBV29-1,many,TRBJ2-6,CSVEDRGAGANVLTF,TGCAGCGTTGAAGATCGGGGTGCCGGGGCCAACGTCCTGACTTTC
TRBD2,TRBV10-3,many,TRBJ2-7,CAISDSGTSGYEQYF,TGTGCCATCAGTGACTCCGGGACTAGCGGATACGAGCAGTACTTC
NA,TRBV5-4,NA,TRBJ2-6,CASSQDSPQANVLTF,TGTGCCAGCAGCCAAGACAGCCCTCAGGCCAACGTCCTGACTTTC
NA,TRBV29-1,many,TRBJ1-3,CSVDRGNTIYF,TGCAGCGTTGACAGGGGAAACACCATATATTTT
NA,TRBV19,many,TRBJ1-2,CASSISGTGYTF,TGTGCCAGTAGTATTTCAGGGACCGGCTACACCTTC
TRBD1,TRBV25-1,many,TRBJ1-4,CASSGGDRGLISYEKLFF,TGTGCCAGCAGTGGAGGGGACAGGGGACTCATATCATATGAAAAACTGTTTTTT
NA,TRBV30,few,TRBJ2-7,CAWSVQGGDEQYF,TGTGCCTGGAGTGTACAGGGAGGGGACGAGCAGTACTTC
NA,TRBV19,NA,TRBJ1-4,CASSSREYGNEKLFF,TGTGCCAGTAGTTCTCGGGAGTATGGAAATGAAAAACTGTTTTTT
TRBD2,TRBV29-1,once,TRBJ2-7,CSSLGGRGYEQYF,TGCAGCAGTTTAGGCGGGAGGGGGTACGAGCAGTACTTC
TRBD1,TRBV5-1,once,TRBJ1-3,CASSLVGGGSGNTIYF,TGCGCCAGCAGCTTGGTAGGGGGCGGCTCTGGAAACACCATATATTTT
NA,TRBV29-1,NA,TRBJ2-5,CSVVSGEETQYF,TGCAGCGTTGTTTCCGGGGAAGAGACCCAGTACTTC
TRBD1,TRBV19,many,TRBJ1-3,CASSGQGTGNTIYF,TGTGCCAGTAGCGGACAGGGAACTGGAAACACCATATATTTT
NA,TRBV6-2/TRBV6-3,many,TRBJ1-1,CASSYGPGAFF,TGTGCCAGCAGTTACGGACCTGGGGCTTTCTTT
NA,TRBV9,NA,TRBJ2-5,CASSLRGRAQETQYF,TGTGCCAGTAGCCTCCGTGGGCGGGCGCAAGAGACCCAGTACTTC
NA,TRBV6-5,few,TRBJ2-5,CASSYSGPGETQYF,TGTGCCAGCAGTTACTCGGGACCTGGAGAGACCCAGTACTTC